This TCR beta chain was retrieved from a study of T cells in Graves' hyperthyroidism and ophthalmopathy. General study points: Ophthalmopathy was identified by the model a median approximately six months ahead of onset.

In this sample, this clonotype turned up many times. The antigen remains undetermined. In germline, CDR1 is LNHNV, CDR2 YYDKDF (reference sequence). The CDR3 consists of 19 residues. Trimming stripped 1 base from V and 2 bases from J, with 24 bases between. There were TCR beta CDR3 regions amplified from RNA transcripts. An initial round of RT-PCR targeting the TCR CDR3 relied on the HTBI primer set. TCRdb called the multiplex PCR reads again in MiXCR, with one record for every CDR3 protein. The data contain around 390,000 distinct CDR3 sequences, about 14% of them singletons. The TCR sequence derives from a woman aged 25 to 39 with Graves' ophthalmopathy. Sample: blood. The J gene is TRBJ2-7, the V gene TRBV15; tentative D call: TRBD2 (6 bases). The CDR3 protein is CATSRGVRQWGVIAYEQYF. The CDR3 DNA is TGTGCCACCAGCAGAGGAGTTAGACAGTGGGGGGTTATTGCCTACGAGCAGTACTTC.